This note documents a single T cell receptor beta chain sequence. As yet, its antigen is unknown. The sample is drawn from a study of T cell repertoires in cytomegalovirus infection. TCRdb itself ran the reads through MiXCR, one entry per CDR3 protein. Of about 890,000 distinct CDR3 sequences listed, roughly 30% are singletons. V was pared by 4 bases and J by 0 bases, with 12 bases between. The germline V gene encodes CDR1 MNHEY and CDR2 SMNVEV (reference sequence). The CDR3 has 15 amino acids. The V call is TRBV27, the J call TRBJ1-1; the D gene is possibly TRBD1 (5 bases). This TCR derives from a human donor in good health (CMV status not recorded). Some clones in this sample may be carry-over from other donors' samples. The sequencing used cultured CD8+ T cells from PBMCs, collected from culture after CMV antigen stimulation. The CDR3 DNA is TGTGCCAGCAGTTCTTCACAGGCGTTGAACACTGAAGCTTTCTTT. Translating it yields CASSSSQALNTEAFF.